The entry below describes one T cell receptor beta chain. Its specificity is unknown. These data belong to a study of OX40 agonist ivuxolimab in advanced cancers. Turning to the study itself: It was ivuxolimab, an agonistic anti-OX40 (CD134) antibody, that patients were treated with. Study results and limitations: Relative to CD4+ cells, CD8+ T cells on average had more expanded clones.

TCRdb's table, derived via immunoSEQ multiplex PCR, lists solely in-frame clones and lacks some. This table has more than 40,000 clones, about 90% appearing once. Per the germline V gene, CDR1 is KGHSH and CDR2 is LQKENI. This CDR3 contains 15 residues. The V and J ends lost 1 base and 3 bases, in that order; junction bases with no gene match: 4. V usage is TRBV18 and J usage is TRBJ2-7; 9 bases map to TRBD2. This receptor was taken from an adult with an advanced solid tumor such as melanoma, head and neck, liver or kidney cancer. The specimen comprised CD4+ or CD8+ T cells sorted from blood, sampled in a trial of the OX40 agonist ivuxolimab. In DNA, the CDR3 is TGTGCCAGCTCACCACTAGCGGGAGTTGACTACGAGCAGTACTTC. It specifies CASSPLAGVDYEQYF.